This T cell receptor beta chain appears in the sequencing data of a study of T cells in Graves' hyperthyroidism and ophthalmopathy. TCR beta CDR3 regions were amplified from RNA transcripts. TCR CDR3 regions were first amplified by RT-PCR with HTBI primers. MiXCR, run by TCRdb on the multiplex PCR reads, gives a single entry per CDR3 protein. The sample lists hundreds of thousands of distinct CDR3 sequences, around 40% occurring once. V shed 0 bases, J shed 5 bases, and the junction held 7 bases outside the gene matches. The CDR3 runs to 15 residues. Per the germline V gene, CDR1 is SGHRS and CDR2 is YFSETQ.

This rearrangement joins TRBV5-1 to TRBJ2-7; the match to TRBD2 covers 8 bases. Sample: blood. The sequence came from a woman in her thirties or forties with Graves' hyperthyroidism. CDR3 residues: CASSLAPGGPDEQYF. CDR3 in DNA: TGCGCCAGCAGCTTGGCCCCGGGGGGGCCGGACGAGCAGTACTTC.